This entry lists 17 T cell receptor beta chains sequenced from one sample in a study of early T cells in non-severe SARS-CoV-2 infection (dated by TCRdb to the early 2020s). The library relied on 5' RACE. Reads for this sample came from a NextSeq 500. The raw public data were reprocessed by TCRdb itself: fastp quality trimming at Q25, MiXCR clonotype calling, in-frame beta chains only. Rows merge per CDR3 protein into single entries with the most common DNA and genes. A total of 70,000 or so distinct CDR3 sequences appear in this sample, 12% of them only once. The ten largest make up roughly 1.7% of the sample. Material for sequencing was whole blood. The origin of the receptors is an adult who was a healthcare worker with PCR-confirmed SARS-CoV-2 infection or an uninfected control (not recorded which).

The chain combines TRBV11-2 with TRBJ1-2, with D possibly matching TRBD1 (5 bases). Deletions cut 1 base from V and 4 bases from J, with 10 bases between. Per germline, CDR1 SGHAT and CDR2 FQNNGV. The CDR3 loop spans 14 amino acids. CDR3: CASSLGGQVYGYTF. The CDR3 region has the DNA TGTGCCAGCAGCTTAGGAGGACAAGTCTATGGCTACACCTTC.

In this sample, this clonotype turned up a few times. The chain has TRBV9 and TRBJ2-7; D gene uncertain. The CDR3 spans 11 residues. Germline V gene lookup returns CDR1 SGDLS and CDR2 YYNGEE. The V end was cut by 7 bases, the J end by 3 bases, with 8 bases between. CDR3 amino acids: CASGDLYEQYF. DNA of the CDR3: TGTGCCAGCGGCGATCTCTACGAGCAGTACTTC.

There are many counts of this clonotype. The chain uses TRBV20-1 and TRBJ2-3; 14 nucleotides align to TRBD2. The V gene end was trimmed by 3 bases and the J gene end by 1 base; junction bases not matched to a gene: 6. Germline V gene lookup returns CDR1 DFQATT and CDR2 SNEGSKA (reference sequence). This CDR3 comprises 17 residues. CDR3: CSASRGTSGGRTDTQYF. Written as DNA, the CDR3 is TGCAGTGCTAGTAGGGGGACTAGCGGGGGCCGCACAGATACGCAGTATTTT.

This clonotype was seen only a few times. The chain employs TRBV5-4 and TRBJ2-1; 10 nucleotides line up with TRBD2. This CDR3 is built from 16 residues. V shed 4 bases and J 5 bases; nucleotides not matched to a gene: 9. Looked up from germline, CDR1 is SGHNT and CDR2 is YYREEE (reference sequence). The CDR3 spells CASSAGYSGGNNEQFF. The CDR3 region has the DNA TGTGCCAGCAGCGCTGGGTATAGCGGGGGGAACAATGAGCAGTTCTTC.

The genes are TRBV10-3 and TRBJ2-7; D is possibly TRBD2 (7 bases). V lost 3 bases and J lost 3, with 15 bases in between. This CDR3 contains 15 residues. Germline V lookup: CDR1 ENHRY, CDR2 SYGVKD. The DNA of the CDR3 is TGTGCCATCAGTGATCTTCCGGGGGGCAGCTACGAGCAGTACTTC. Its translation is CAISDLPGGSYEQYF.

The table lists this clonotype with many counts. The gene calls are TRBV20-1 and TRBJ1-3; possible D gene TRBD1, 6 bases. The V end lost 2 bases, the J end lost 8 bases, and 13 bases lay between the germline ends. The CDR3 has 13 amino acids. Germline CDR1 and CDR2: DFQATT and SNEGSKA (reference sequence). The CDR3 DNA sequence: TGCAGTGCTAGACAGGGGATTAGGGACACCATATATTTT. Its translation is CSARQGIRDTIYF.

This clonotype occurred a few times. This chain links TRBV10-3 with TRBJ1-6, with TRBD1 matching over 8 bases. CDR3 length equals 14 residues. With 9 bases clipped from V and 7 bases from J, the junction kept 8 bases outside the gene matches. The germline gives CDR1 ENHRY, CDR2 SYGVKD. The CDR3 is CAISTGVGNSPLHF. CDR3 nucleotide sequence: TGTGCCATATCGACAGGGGTGGGGAATTCACCCCTCCACTTT.

The V and J genes are TRBV5-1 and TRBJ1-1; no firm D call. Germline CDR1 is SGHRS and CDR2 is YFSETQ. The CDR3 loop spans 13 amino acids. V was cut by 3 bases and J by 4 bases, with 10 bases left in between. CDR3 region: CASSYGEVTEAFF. CDR3 nucleotides: TGCGCCAGCAGCTATGGAGAAGTCACTGAAGCTTTCTTT.

This clonotype was seen at least ten times. The chain is built from TRBV19 and TRBJ1-5; no definite D call. The CDR3 is 13 amino acids. Trimming took 3 bases from V and 6 from J, leaving 9 bases between them. The germline V gene encodes CDR1 LNHDA and CDR2 SQIVND (reference sequence). Written as DNA, the CDR3 is TGTGCCAGTAGTATTCAGTCTCTTCAGCCCCAGCATTTT. Residues: CASSIQSLQPQHF.

The chain combines TRBV5-4 with TRBJ2-1; D gene uncertain. CDR3 length equals 14 residues. The germline gives CDR1 SGHNT, CDR2 YYREEE (reference sequence). V lost 4 bases and J 0 bases, leaving 8 bases between the germline ends. This CDR3 reads CASSVPSSYNEQFF. As DNA, the CDR3 is TGTGCCAGCAGCGTACCGAGCTCCTACAATGAGCAGTTCTTC.

This clonotype showed up just a few times. Here the CDR3 DNA reads TGTGCCAGCAGCTACCATCAGGAGACCCAGTACTTC. Its translation: CASSYHQETQYF. The J gene is TRBJ2-5, the V gene TRBV7-6; D not certain. Germline V CDR1 and CDR2: SGHVS, FNYEAQ. The CDR3 loop spans 12 amino acids. V lost 4 bases to trimming and J lost 5 bases, with 8 bases between them.

This clonotype came up a few times. The chain has TRBV29-1 and TRBJ2-3; no clear D. V was pared by 3 bases and J by 6 bases, with 1 base between. The CDR3 contains 9 residues. CDR1 is SQVTM, CDR2 ANQGSEA, per germline. The CDR3 sequence is CSVDDTQYF. The CDR3 DNA sequence: TGCAGCGTTGATGATACGCAGTATTTT.

V usage is TRBV5-5 and J usage is TRBJ2-1, with D possibly matching TRBD1 (6 bases). V was shortened by 0 bases and J by 9 bases, with 16 bases between the two germline ends. This CDR3 is 15 amino acids long. CDR1 is SGHKS and CDR2 is YYEKEE in the germline V gene (reference sequence). The CDR3 loop is CASSLAWGQRSEQFF. The CDR3 nucleotides are TGTGCCAGCAGCTTGGCATGGGGACAAAGAAGTGAGCAGTTCTTC.

This clonotype was recorded many times. The rearrangement uses TRBV29-1 and TRBJ1-4; TRBD1 is a possible D gene (5 bases). V lost 4 bases, J lost 5 bases, and 17 bases lay in between. The CDR3 consists of 15 residues. Germline V lookup: CDR1 SQVTM, CDR2 ANQGSEA. DNA of the CDR3: TGCAGCGTTGCGAGAGACAGCACTCCGAATGAAAAACTGTTTTTT. Translating it yields CSVARDSTPNEKLFF.

This chain joins TRBV5-4 and TRBJ2-7, with 8 positions matching TRBD1. Trimming cost V 0 bases and J 3 bases; bases outside gene matches: 2. Germline V CDR1 and CDR2: SGHNT, YYREEE (reference sequence). This CDR3 spans 14 amino acids. CDR3 DNA: TGTGCCAGCAGCTTGGGAGGACAGGGCTACGAGCAGTACTTC. Translating it yields CASSLGGQGYEQYF.

This clonotype occurred many times. This chain connects TRBV27 to TRBJ2-2, with 10 bases that match TRBD2. V was clipped by 5 bases and J by 7 bases; unmatched bases: 16. Germline values: CDR1 MNHEY, CDR2 SMNVEV (reference sequence). The CDR3 contains 18 residues. CDR3 residues: CASSPPSGGAFAGGELFF. The CDR3 DNA sequence: TGTGCCAGCAGTCCTCCTAGCGGGGGAGCCTTCGCGGGCGGGGAGCTGTTTTTT.

At least ten counts were recorded for this clonotype. CDR3 sequence reads: CASSPWTGVDEQFF. The CDR3, as DNA: TGTGCCAGCAGCCCATGGACAGGGGTCGATGAGCAGTTCTTC. The chain combines TRBV7-2 with TRBJ2-1, with TRBD1 matching 9 bases. CDR1 is SGHTA, CDR2 FQGNSA, per germline. The CDR3 runs to 14 residues. With V trimmed by 5 bases and J by 8 bases, 7 bases remained unmatched. The whole variable domain, remainder taken from reference TRBV7-2 and TRBJ2-1, is GAGVSQSPSNKVTEKGKDVELRCDPISGHTALYWYRQSLGQGLEFLIYFQGNSAPDKSGLPSDRFSAERTGGSVSTLTIQRTQQEDSAVYLCASSPWTGVDEQFFGPGTRLTVL.